The clone carrying this T cell receptor beta chain was observed at least ten times. The antigen is undetermined. Germline assignment: CDR1 SGHTA and CDR2 FQGNSA. The CDR3 sequence is 17 residues long. V was pared by 5 bases and J by 3 bases, with 11 bases of the junction left unmatched. Via MiXCR, TCRdb re-called the multiplex PCR reads, giving one row per CDR3 protein. The sample lists some 130,000 distinct CDR3 sequences; about 20% were seen once. The sample comes from a study of breast tumors, draining lymph nodes, adjacent tissues. General study results and limits: Tumor T cell lymph node origin was a supported hypothesis, not proven. Tumor repertoires ranked between lymph nodes and nontumor tissue in diversity, with V and J gene preferences. Findings are consistent with lymph node origin and intratumoral expansion of most tumor T cells.

Samples came from axillary lymph nodes draining the breast cancer. This TCR came from a female donor with breast cancer. Some clones in this sample may be carry-over from other donors' samples. The V gene is TRBV7-2, the J gene TRBJ2-3, with 10 bases fitting TRBD2. Sequencing was carried out using axillary lymph node tissue. As DNA, the CDR3 is TGTGCCAGCAGCCCACAGGGAGCGGGAGGGGGAACAGATACGCAGTATTTT. It yields the protein CASSPQGAGGGTDTQYF.